A selection of T cell receptor beta chains follows, all from one sample in a study of shared clonotypes between healthy human individuals. TCRdb's table, derived via immunoSEQ multiplex PCR, lists solely in-frame clones and lacks some. Of about 600,000 clones listed, more than 95% are singletons. The sample was naive CD4+ T cells sorted from blood. Source of these receptors: a woman in her 30s in good health. CDR3s include the opening cysteine and the closing phenylalanine or tryptophan. The D gene is left open where the match is weak. The listing skips clone size in some rows; elsewhere it reads once, few, many or a size class.

clone size	D gene	V gene	J gene	CDR3 DNA	CDR3 protein
.	.	TRBV5-8	TRBJ2-5	TGTGCCAGCAGCTTGCCTGACCCAAAAAGGGAGACCCAGTACTTC	CASSLPDPKRETQYF
.	TRBD2	TRBV5-1	TRBJ2-7	TGCGCCAGCAGCTTGTTATCCCGCGAGACTAGCGGGAGGTACGAGCAGTACTTC	CASSLLSRETSGRYEQYF
.	.	TRBV2	TRBJ1-5	TGTGCCAGCAGTGGGGTGGGGGTGTCCCGCCAGCCCCAGCATTTT	CASSGVGVSRQPQHF
.	TRBD2	TRBV15	TRBJ2-1	TGTGCCACCGCAGGGACTAGCGGGTCCAATGAGCAGTTCTTC	CATAGTSGSNEQFF
.	TRBD1	TRBV27	TRBJ2-1	TGTGCCAGCAGTTTAAGGGACAGGGAGAATGAGCAGTTCTTC	CASSLRDRENEQFF
.	.	TRBV2	TRBJ1-4	TGTGCCAGCGGAACACAGAGAGGATCTGAAAAACTGTTTTTT	CASGTQRGSEKLFF
.	.	TRBV5-1	TRBJ2-5	TGCGCCAGCAGCCAAGGGACTCTTAGGGAGACCCAGTACTTC	CASSQGTLRETQYF
.	TRBD1	TRBV7-9	TRBJ2-7	TGTGCCAGCAGCTCCATTGACAGGGGAACAGTCGAGCAGTACTTC	CASSSIDRGTVEQYF
.	.	TRBV5-8	TRBJ2-1	TGTGCCAGCAGCCCGCCGGGTGATGAGCAGTTCTTC	CASSPPGDEQFF
once	.	TRBV7-6	TRBJ2-1	TGTGCCAGCAGCTCCCCGGGGCGGGGCTACAATGAGCAGTTCTTC	CASSSPGRGYNEQFF
.	TRBD2	TRBV28	TRBJ2-7	TGTGCCAGCAGTTTCGGACTAGCGAACCACGAGCAGTACTTC	CASSFGLANHEQYF
.	.	TRBV6-5	TRBJ2-2	TGTGCCAGCAGTTACACTGGCACCGGGGAGCTGTTTTTT	CASSYTGTGELFF
.	.	TRBV5-1	TRBJ2-3	TGCGCCAGCAGCTTGGCCGGGGAGTGGAGCACAGATACGCAGTATTTT	CASSLAGEWSTDTQYF